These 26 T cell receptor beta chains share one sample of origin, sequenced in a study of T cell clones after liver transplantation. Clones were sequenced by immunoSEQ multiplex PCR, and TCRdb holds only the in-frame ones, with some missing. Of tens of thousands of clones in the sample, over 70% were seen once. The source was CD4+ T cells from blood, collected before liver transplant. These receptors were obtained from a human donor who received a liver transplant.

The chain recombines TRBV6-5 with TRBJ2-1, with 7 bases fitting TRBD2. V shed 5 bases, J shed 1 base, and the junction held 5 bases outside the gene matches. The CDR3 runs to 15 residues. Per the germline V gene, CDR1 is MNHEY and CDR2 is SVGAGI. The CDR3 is CASSPGRGSYNEQFF. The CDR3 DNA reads TGTGCCAGCAGTCCGGGGAGGGGATCCTACAATGAGCAGTTCTTC.

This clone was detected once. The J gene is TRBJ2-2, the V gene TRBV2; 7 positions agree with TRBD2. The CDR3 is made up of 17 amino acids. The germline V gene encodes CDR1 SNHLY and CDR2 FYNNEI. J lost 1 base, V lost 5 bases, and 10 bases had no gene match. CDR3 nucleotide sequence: TGTGCCAGCAGTACCCCTGGGGGGGGGATGAACACCGGGGAGCTGTTTTTT. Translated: CASSTPGGGMNTGELFF.

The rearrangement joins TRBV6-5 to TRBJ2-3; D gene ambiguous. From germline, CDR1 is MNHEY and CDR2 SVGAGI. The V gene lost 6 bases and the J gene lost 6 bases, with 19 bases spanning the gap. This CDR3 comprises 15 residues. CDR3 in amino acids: CASSQIDNTYDTQYF. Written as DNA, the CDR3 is TGTGCCAGCAGCCAAATAGACAATACATACGATACGCAGTATTTT.

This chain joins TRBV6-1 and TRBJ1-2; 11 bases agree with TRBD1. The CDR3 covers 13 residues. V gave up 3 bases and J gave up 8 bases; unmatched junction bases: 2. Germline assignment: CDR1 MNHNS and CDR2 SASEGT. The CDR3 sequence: CASSEDRGRGYTF. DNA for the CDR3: TGTGCCAGCAGTGAGGACAGGGGGCGAGGCTACACCTTC.

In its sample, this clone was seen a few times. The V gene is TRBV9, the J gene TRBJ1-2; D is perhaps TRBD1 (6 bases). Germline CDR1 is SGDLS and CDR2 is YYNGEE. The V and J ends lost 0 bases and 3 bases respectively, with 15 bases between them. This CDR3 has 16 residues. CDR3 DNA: TGTGCCAGCAGCGTAGAGGAAAACAGGGAGTACTATGGCTACACCTTC. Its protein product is CASSVEENREYYGYTF.

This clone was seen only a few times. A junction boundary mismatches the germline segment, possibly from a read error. The CDR3 DNA reads as TGTGCTAGCAGCTTAGCAGACGGTGACACCTACGAGCAGTACTTC. Protein sequence: CASSLADGDTYEQYF. The J gene is TRBJ2-7, the V gene TRBV7-7; D not certain. Germline V gives CDR1 SSHAT, CDR2 FNYEAQ (reference sequence). The CDR3 is made up of 15 amino acids.

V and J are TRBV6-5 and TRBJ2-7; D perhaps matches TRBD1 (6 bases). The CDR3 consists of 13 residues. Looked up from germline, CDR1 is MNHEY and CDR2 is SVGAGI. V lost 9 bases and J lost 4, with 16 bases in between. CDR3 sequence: CASAPRTAYEQYF. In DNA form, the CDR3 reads TGTGCCAGTGCGCCGCGGACAGCGTACGAGCAGTACTTC.

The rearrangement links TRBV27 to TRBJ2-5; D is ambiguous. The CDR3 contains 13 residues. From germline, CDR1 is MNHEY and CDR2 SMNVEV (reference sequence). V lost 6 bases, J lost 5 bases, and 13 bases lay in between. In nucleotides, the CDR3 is TGTGCCAGCAGCCGCATGCCCCAGGAGACCCAGTACTTC. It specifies CASSRMPQETQYF.

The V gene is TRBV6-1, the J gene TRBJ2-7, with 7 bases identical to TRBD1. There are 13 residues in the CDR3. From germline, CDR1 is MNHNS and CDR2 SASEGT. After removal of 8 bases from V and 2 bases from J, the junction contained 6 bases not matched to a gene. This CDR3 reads CASRRDSTYEQYF. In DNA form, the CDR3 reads TGTGCCAGCCGCCGGGACAGCACCTACGAGCAGTACTTC.

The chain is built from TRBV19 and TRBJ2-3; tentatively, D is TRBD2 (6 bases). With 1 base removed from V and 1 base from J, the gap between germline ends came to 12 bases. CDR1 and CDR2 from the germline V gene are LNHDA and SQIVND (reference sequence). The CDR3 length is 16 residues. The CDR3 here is CASSIVGGFGTDTQYF. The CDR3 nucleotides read TGTGCCAGTAGTATAGTGGGGGGATTCGGCACAGATACGCAGTATTTT.

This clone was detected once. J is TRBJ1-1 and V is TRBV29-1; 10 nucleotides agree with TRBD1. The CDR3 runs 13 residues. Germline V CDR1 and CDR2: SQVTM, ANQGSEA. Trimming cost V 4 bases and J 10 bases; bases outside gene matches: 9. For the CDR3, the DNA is TGCAGCGTTGCCCACCGGGACAGGGGACCAGCTTTCTTT. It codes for CSVAHRDRGPAFF.

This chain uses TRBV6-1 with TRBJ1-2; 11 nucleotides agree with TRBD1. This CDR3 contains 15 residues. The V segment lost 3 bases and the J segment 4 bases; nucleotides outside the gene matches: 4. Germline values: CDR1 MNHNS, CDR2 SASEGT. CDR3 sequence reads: CASSDPGTGGYGYTF. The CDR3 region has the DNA TGTGCCAGCAGTGACCCCGGGACAGGGGGCTATGGCTACACCTTC.

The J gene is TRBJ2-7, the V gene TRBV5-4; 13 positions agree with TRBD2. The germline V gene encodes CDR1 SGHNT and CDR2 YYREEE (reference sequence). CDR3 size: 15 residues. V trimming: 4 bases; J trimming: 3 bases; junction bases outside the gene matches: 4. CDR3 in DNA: TGTGCCAGCAGCGGTCGGACTAGCGGGGGCTACGAGCAGTACTTC. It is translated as CASSGRTSGGYEQYF. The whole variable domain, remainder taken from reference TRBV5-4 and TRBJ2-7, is ETGVTQSPTHLIKTRGQQVTLRCSSQSGHNTVSWYQQALGQGPQFIFQYYREEENGRGNFPPRFSGLQFPNYSSELNVNALELDDSALYLCASSGRTSGGYEQYFGPGTRLTVT.

Here the CDR3 reads CASSWSSKRGGRDTEAFF. The CDR3 nucleotides read TGTGCCAGCAGCTGGAGCTCCAAACGGGGGGGAAGGGACACTGAAGCTTTCTTT. V and J are TRBV11-2 and TRBJ1-1; D perhaps matches TRBD1 (5 bases). Germline V CDR1 and CDR2: SGHAT, FQNNGV. Trimming left V 4 bases short and J 3 bases short, with 24 bases between. The CDR3 length is 18 residues.

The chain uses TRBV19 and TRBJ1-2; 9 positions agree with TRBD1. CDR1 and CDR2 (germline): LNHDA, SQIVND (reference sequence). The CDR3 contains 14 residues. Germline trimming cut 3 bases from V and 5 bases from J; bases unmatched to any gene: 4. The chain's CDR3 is CASSIDRGEYGYTF. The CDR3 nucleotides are TGTGCCAGTAGTATCGACAGGGGGGAATATGGCTACACCTTC.

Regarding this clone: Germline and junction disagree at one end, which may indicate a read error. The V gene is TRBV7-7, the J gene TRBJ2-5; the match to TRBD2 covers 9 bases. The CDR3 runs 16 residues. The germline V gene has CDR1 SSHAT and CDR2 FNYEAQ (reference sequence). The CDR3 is CASSSGGLAGQETQYF. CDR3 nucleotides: TGTGCTAGCAGCTCGGGGGGGCTAGCGGGGCAAGAGACCCAGTACTTC.

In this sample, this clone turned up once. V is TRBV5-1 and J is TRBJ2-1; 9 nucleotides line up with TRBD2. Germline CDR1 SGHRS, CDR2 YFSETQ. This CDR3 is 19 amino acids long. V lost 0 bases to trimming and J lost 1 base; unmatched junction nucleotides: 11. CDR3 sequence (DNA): TGCGCCAGCAGCTTGGACGGCGGGGGGGCTGTGGGGTCCTACAATGAGCAGTTCTTC. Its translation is CASSLDGGGAVGSYNEQFF. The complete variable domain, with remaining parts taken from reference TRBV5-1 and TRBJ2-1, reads KAGVTQTPRYLIKTRGQQVTLSCSPISGHRSVSWYQQTPGQGLQFLFEYFSETQRNKGNFPGRFSGRQFSNSRSEMNVSTLELGDSALYLCASSLDGGGAVGSYNEQFFGPGTRLTVL.

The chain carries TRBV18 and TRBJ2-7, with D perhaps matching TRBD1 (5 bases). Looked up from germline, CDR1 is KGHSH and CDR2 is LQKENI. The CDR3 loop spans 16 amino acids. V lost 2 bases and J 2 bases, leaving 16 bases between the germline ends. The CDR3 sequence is CASSPGVGDSPYEQYF. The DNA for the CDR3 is TGTGCCAGCTCACCAGGGGTAGGAGACAGCCCCTACGAGCAGTACTTC.

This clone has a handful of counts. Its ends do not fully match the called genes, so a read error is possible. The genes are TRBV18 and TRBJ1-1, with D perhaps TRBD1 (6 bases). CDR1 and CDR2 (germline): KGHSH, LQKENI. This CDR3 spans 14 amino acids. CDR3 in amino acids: CASSTPDRPTEAFF. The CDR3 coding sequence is TGTGCCAGCTCAACACCCGACAGGCCCACTGAAGCTTTCTTT. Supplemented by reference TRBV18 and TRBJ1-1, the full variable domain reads NAGVMQNPRHLVRRRGQEARLRCSPMKGHSHVYWYRQLPEEGLKFMVYLQKENIIDESGMPKERFSAEFPKEGPSILRIQQVVRGDSAAYFCASSTPDRPTEAFFGQGTRLTVV.

CDR3 sequence (DNA): TGCGCCAGCAGCCAAGAGAGACAGACCTCTTATGGCTACACCTTC. Translated: CASSQERQTSYGYTF. The V and J genes are TRBV4-1 and TRBJ1-2; D possibly corresponds to TRBD1 (5 bases). Germline V lookup: CDR1 MGHRA, CDR2 YSYEKL. The CDR3 runs to 15 residues. V was pared by 0 bases and J by 5 bases, with 13 bases between.

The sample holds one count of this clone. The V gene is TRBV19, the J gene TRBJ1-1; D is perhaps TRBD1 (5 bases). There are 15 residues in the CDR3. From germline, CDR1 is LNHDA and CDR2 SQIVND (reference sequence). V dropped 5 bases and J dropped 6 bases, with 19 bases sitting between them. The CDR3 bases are TGTGCCAGTAGTCCCGAAGGTCGGGGAGGGGCTGAAGCTTTCTTT. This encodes CASSPEGRGGAEAFF.

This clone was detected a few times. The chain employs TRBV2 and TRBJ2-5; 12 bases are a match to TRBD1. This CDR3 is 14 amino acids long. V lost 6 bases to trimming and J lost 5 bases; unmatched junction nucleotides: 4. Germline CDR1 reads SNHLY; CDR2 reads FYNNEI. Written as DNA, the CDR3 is TGTGCCAGCAGGCGGGACAGGGGGCCTGAGACCCAGTACTTC. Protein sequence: CASRRDRGPETQYF.

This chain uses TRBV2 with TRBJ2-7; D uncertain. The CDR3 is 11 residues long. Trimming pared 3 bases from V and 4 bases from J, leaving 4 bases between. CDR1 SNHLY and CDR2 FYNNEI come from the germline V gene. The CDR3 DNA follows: TGTGCCAGCAGTGATGAGTACGAGCAGTACTTC. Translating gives CASSDEYEQYF.

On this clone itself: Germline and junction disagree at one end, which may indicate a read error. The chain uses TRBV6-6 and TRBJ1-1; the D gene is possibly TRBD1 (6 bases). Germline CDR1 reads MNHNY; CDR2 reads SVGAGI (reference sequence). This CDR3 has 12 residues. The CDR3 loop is CASRTGNAEAFF. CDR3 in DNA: TGTGCCAGCAGAACAGGGAACGCTGAAGCTTTCTTT.

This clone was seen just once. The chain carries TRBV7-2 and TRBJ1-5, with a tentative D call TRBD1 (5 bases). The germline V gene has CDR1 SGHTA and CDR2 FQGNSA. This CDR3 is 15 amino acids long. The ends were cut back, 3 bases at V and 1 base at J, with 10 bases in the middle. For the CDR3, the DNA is TGTGCCAGCAGCTTTAGGCAGGGAAGCAATCAGCCCCAGCATTTT. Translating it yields CASSFRQGSNQPQHF.

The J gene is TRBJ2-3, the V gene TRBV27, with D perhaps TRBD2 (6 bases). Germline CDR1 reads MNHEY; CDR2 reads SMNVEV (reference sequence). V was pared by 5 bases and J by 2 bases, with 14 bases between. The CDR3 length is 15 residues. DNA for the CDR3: TGTGCCAGCAGTACCCGGGACTTGTACACAGATACGCAGTATTTT. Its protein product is CASSTRDLYTDTQYF.